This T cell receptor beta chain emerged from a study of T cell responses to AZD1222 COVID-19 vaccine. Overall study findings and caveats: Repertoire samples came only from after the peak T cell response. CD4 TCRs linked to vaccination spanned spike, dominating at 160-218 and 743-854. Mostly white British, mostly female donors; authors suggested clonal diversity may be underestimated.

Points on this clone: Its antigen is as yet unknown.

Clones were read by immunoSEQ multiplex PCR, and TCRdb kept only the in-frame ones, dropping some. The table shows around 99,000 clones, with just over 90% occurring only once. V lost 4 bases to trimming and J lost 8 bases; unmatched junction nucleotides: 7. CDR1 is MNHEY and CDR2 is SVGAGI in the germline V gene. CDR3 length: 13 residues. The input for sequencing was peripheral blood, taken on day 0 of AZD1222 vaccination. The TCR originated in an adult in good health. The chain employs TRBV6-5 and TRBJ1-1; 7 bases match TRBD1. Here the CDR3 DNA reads TGTGCCAGCAGTTCCCGGGACAGCCCCGAAGCTTTCTTT. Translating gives CASSSRDSPEAFF.